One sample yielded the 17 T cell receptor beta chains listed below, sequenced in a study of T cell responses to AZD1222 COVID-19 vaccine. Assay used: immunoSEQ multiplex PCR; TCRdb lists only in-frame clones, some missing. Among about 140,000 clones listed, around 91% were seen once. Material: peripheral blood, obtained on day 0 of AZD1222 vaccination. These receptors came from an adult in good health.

The chain's CDR3 is CASSESASTNEKLFF. CDR3 coding DNA: TGTGCCAGCAGTGAAAGTGCATCAACTAATGAAAAACTGTTTTTT. The J gene is TRBJ1-4, the V gene TRBV6-1; D call uncertain. V lost 2 bases, J lost 0 bases, and 7 bases lay in between. The CDR3 is 15 residues long. Germline-derived CDR1 and CDR2 are MNHNS and SASEGT.

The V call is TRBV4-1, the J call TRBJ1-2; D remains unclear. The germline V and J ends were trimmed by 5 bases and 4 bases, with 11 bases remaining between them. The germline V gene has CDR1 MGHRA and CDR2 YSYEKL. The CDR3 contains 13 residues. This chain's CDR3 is CASSDVAGYGYTF. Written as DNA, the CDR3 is TGCGCCAGCAGCGACGTGGCGGGCTATGGCTACACCTTC.

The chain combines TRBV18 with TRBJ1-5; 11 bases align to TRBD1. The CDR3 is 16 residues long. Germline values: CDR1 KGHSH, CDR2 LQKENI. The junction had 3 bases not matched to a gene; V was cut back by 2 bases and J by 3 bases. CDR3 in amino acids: CASSPEGQGANQPQHF. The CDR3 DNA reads TGTGCCAGCTCACCAGAAGGACAGGGGGCCAATCAGCCCCAGCATTTT.

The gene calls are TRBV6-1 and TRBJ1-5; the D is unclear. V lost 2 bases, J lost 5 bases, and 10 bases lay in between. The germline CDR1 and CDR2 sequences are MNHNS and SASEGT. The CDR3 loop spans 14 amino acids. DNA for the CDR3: TGTGCCAGCAGTGAAAGACTTGAACATCAGCCCCAGCATTTT. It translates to CASSERLEHQPQHF.

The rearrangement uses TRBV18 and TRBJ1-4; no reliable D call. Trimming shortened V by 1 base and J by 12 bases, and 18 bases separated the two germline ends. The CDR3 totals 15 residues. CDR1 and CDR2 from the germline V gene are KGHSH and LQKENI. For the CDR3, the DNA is TGTGCCAGCTCACCACAGTACGGTTCAGCTGTAGAACTGTTTTTT. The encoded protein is CASSPQYGSAVELFF.

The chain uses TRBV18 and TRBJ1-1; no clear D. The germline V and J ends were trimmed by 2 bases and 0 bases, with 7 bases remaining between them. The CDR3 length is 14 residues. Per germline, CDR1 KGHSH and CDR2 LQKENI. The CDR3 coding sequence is TGTGCCAGCTCACCAGAGCCGGTGAACACTGAAGCTTTCTTT. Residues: CASSPEPVNTEAFF.

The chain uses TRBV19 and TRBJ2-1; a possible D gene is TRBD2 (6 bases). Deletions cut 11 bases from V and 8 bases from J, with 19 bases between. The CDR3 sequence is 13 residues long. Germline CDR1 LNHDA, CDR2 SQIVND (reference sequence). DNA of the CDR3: TGTGCCTGTCAGGGACTGGGCGAAGATGAGCAGTTCTTC. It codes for CACQGLGEDEQFF. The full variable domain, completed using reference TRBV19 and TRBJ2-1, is DGGITQSPKYLFRKEGQNVTLSCEQNLNHDAMYWYRQDPGQGLRLIYYSQIVNDFQKGDIAEGYSVSREKKESFPLTVTSAQKNPTAFYLCACQGLGEDEQFFGPGTRLTVL.

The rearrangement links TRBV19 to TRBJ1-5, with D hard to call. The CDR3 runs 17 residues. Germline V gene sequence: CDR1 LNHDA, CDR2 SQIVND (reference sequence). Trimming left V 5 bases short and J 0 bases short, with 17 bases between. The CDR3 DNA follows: TGTGCCAGTAGTCCGGCGACTGGTCGGGATAGCAATCAGCCCCAGCATTTT. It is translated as CASSPATGRDSNQPQHF.

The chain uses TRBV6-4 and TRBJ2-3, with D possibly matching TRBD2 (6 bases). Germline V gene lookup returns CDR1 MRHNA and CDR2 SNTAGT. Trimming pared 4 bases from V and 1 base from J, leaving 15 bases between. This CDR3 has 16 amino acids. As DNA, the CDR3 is TGTGCCAGCAGTGCATTCCGGGGAGGTGGCACAGATACGCAGTATTTT. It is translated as CASSAFRGGGTDTQYF.

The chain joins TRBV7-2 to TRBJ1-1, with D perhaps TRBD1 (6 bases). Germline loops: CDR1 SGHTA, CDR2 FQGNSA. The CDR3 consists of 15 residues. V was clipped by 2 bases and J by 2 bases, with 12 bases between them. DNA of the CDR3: TGTGCCAGCAGCTTAAGCCAGGGGTACAACACTGAAGCTTTCTTT. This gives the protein CASSLSQGYNTEAFF.

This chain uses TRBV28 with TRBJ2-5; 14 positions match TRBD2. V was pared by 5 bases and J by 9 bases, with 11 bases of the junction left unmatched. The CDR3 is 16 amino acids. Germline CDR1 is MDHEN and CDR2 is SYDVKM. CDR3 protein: CASSKLGTSGSRPQYF. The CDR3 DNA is TGTGCCAGCAGTAAATTGGGGACTAGCGGGAGCCGGCCCCAGTACTTC.

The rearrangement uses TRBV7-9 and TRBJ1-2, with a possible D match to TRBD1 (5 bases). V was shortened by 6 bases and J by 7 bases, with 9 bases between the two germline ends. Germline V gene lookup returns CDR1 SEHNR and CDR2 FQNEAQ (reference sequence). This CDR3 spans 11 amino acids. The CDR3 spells CASRLGVGYTF. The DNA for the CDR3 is TGTGCCAGCAGACTAGGGGTTGGCTACACCTTC. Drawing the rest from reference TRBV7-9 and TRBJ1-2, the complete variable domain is DTGVSQNPRHKITKRGQNVTFRCDPISEHNRLYWYRQTLGQGPEFLTYFQNEAQLEKSRLLSDRFSAERPKGSFSTLEIQRTEQGDSAMYLCASRLGVGYTFGSGTRLTVV.

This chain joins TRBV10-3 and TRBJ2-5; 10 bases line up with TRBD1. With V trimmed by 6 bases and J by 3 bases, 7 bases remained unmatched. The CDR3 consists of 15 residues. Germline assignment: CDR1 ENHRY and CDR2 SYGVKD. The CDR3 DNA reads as TGTGCCATCAGAGCCCCCGGGACAGGGGAAGAGACCCAGTACTTC. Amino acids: CAIRAPGTGEETQYF.

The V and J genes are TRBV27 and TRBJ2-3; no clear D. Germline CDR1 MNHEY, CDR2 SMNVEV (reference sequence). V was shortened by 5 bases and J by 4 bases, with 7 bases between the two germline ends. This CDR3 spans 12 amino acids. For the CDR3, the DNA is TGTGCCAGCAGTATAAGACCAGATACGCAGTATTTT. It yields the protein CASSIRPDTQYF.

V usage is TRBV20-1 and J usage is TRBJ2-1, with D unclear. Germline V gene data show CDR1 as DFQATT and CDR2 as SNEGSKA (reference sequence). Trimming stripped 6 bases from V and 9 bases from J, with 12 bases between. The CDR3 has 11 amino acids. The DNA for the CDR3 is TGCAGTGCATCCCCCGGCGGTGAGCAGTTCTTC. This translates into CSASPGGEQFF.

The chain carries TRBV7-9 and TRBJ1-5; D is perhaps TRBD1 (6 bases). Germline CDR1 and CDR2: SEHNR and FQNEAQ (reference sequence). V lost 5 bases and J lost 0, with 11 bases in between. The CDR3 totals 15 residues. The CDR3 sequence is CASSPQGNSNQPQHF. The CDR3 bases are TGTGCCAGCAGCCCACAGGGAAATAGCAATCAGCCCCAGCATTTT.

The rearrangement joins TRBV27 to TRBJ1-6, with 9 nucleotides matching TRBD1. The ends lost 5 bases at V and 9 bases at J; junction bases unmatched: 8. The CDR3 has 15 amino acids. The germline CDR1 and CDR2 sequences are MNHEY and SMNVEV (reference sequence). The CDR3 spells CASSETGGFGSPLHF. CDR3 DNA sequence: TGTGCCAGCAGTGAGACAGGGGGTTTTGGTTCACCCCTCCACTTT.